This passage covers 30 T cell receptor beta chains from one sample sequenced in a study of T cell responses to AZD1222 COVID-19 vaccine. Libraries were prepared by immunoSEQ multiplex PCR; TCRdb keeps only in-frame clonotypes and omits some of them. Here the sample spans 130,000 or so clones, roughly 90% being singletons. Sequencing used peripheral blood, obtained on day 0 of AZD1222 vaccination. Source of these receptors: an adult in good health.

V usage is TRBV24-1 and J usage is TRBJ2-6, with a possible D match to TRBD2 (5 bases). CDR3 length equals 14 residues. CDR1 is KGHDR, CDR2 SFDVKD, per germline. The ends were cut back, 4 bases at V and 4 bases at J, with 7 bases in the middle. CDR3 in DNA: TGTGCCACCAGTGAGGGGAGAGGGGCCAACGTCCTGACTTTC. It translates to CATSEGRGANVLTF.

Here the CDR3 DNA reads TGTGCCAGCCGAAGCATCAGCTCCTACAATGAGCAGTTCTTC. Amino acid sequence: CASRSISSYNEQFF. This chain connects TRBV28 to TRBJ2-1; D is ambiguous. Germline assignment: CDR1 MDHEN and CDR2 SYDVKM. Between the trimmed V and J ends, which lost 8 bases and 0 bases, there was a span of 11 bases. This CDR3 contains 14 residues.

This chain connects TRBV6-2 or TRBV6-3 to TRBJ1-1, with D possibly TRBD1 on 5 matching bases. Trimming left V 8 bases short and J 0 bases short, with 10 bases between. The CDR3 totals 13 residues. In germline, CDR1 is MNHEY, CDR2 SVGEGT. DNA for the CDR3: TGTGCCAGCTGCCGGGGCTTGAACACTGAAGCTTTCTTT. It specifies CASCRGLNTEAFF.

Notes on this clone: One junction end disagrees with the germline gene, perhaps due to a read error. The chain combines TRBV29-1 with TRBJ1-2; 7 nucleotides align to TRBD1. The CDR3 has 13 residues. CDR1 is SQVTM, CDR2 ANQGSEA, per germline. The CDR3 region is CSVKDRDYYGYTF. CDR3 sequence (DNA): TGCAGCGTTAAAGACAGGGATTACTATGGCTACACCTTC.

The chain couples TRBV7-3 to TRBJ1-2; D is ambiguous. Germline V gene lookup returns CDR1 SGHTA and CDR2 FQGTGA. The CDR3 has 13 residues. The V end was cut by 1 base, the J end by 1 base, with 4 bases between. The CDR3 DNA sequence: TGTGCCAGCAGCTTAAGCCATAACTATGGCTACACCTTC. This sequence encodes CASSLSHNYGYTF.

This chain connects TRBV9 to TRBJ1-3; 7 bases align to TRBD1. The V and J ends lost 3 bases and 0 bases, in that order; junction bases with no gene match: 6. CDR1 and CDR2 (germline): SGDLS, YYNGEE. The CDR3 has 16 residues. In DNA, the CDR3 is TGTGCCAGCAGCGAAGGGGGCAGGTCCTCTGGAAACACCATATATTTT. Amino acid sequence: CASSEGGRSSGNTIYF.

The CDR3 coding sequence is TGCGCCAGCAGCATTGACAGGGAGTCCCACGAGCAGTACTTC. It yields the protein CASSIDRESHEQYF. The chain uses TRBV5-1 and TRBJ2-7, with TRBD1 identical over 7 bases. The V gene's germline CDR1 is SGHRS and CDR2 YFSETQ. This CDR3 is 14 amino acids long. V shed 4 bases, J shed 5 bases, and the junction held 9 bases outside the gene matches.

This clone was recorded only once. The chain couples TRBV6-1 to TRBJ1-1; no definite D call. Trimming stripped 1 base from V and 4 bases from J, with 13 bases between. Germline V gene data show CDR1 as MNHNS and CDR2 as SASEGT. CDR3 size: 15 residues. The CDR3 protein is CASSEGGPSATEAFF. The CDR3 nucleotides read TGTGCCAGCAGTGAAGGCGGCCCCTCGGCCACTGAAGCTTTCTTT.

The rearrangement joins TRBV7-2 to TRBJ2-1, with a tentative D call TRBD1 (6 bases). This CDR3 comprises 15 residues. CDR1 and CDR2 (germline): SGHTA, FQGNSA. The ends were cut back, 5 bases at V and 2 bases at J, with 13 bases in the middle. This CDR3 reads CASSHDRSTYNEQFF. The CDR3 nucleotides read TGTGCCAGCAGCCATGACAGGAGTACCTACAATGAGCAGTTCTTC.

The CDR3 nucleotides are TGTGCCAGCAGTACAATAGCGGGAGCCTACAATGAGCAGTTCTTC. Protein sequence: CASSTIAGAYNEQFF. The genes are TRBV28 and TRBJ2-1; TRBD2 agrees at 9 bases. The CDR3 has 15 residues. V lost 5 bases and J lost 2; bases outside the gene matches: 4. From germline, CDR1 is MDHEN and CDR2 SYDVKM.

The chain employs TRBV7-3 and TRBJ2-6; D unclear. The CDR3 has 15 amino acids. Trimming removed 0 bases from V and 1 base from J, with 4 bases in between. The germline V gene has CDR1 SGHTA and CDR2 FQGTGA. This CDR3 is CASSLTPSGANVLTF. The CDR3 nucleotides are TGTGCCAGCAGCTTAACCCCTTCTGGGGCCAACGTCCTGACTTTC. Variable domain in full (rest from reference TRBV7-3 and TRBJ2-6): GAGVSQTPSNKVTEKGKYVELRCDPISGHTALYWYRQSLGQGPEFLIYFQGTGAADDSGLPNDRFFAVRPEGSVSTLKIQRTERGDSAVYLCASSLTPSGANVLTFGAGSRLTVL.

The table lists this clone with a few counts. The chain uses TRBV7-6 and TRBJ1-5, with 7 bases lining up with TRBD1. The germline V gene has CDR1 SGHVS and CDR2 FNYEAQ. The J segment lost 5 bases and the V segment lost 1 base, leaving 5 bases of the junction unmatched. The CDR3 has 15 residues. Here the CDR3 reads CASSLGDREHQPQHF. DNA of the CDR3: TGTGCCAGCAGCTTAGGTGACAGGGAGCATCAGCCCCAGCATTTT.

With respect to this clone: This CDR3 is also generated by other DNA sequences in the sample. This chain connects TRBV25-1 to TRBJ2-5; D may match TRBD1 or TRBD2 (5 bases each). Germline V CDR1 and CDR2: MGHDK, SYGVNS. There are 13 residues in the CDR3. V dropped 6 bases and J dropped 1 base, with 9 bases sitting between them. The CDR3 loop is CASRRGSQETQYF. The CDR3 nucleotides are TGTGCCAGCAGGAGGGGCAGCCAAGAGACCCAGTACTTC.

V is TRBV15 and J is TRBJ2-7; D gene ambiguous. This CDR3 has 13 amino acids. Germline CDR1 LNHNV, CDR2 YYDKDF (reference sequence). Trimming cost V 0 bases and J 5 bases, with 8 bases left between them. CDR3 sequence: CATSRDRSHEQYF. The CDR3 DNA is TGTGCCACCAGCAGAGATCGCAGCCACGAGCAGTACTTC.

The V and J genes are TRBV19 and TRBJ1-1; no clear D gene. V dropped 4 bases and J dropped 1 base, with 7 bases sitting between them. The CDR3 is made up of 13 amino acids. Germline values: CDR1 LNHDA, CDR2 SQIVND (reference sequence). The CDR3 DNA reads TGTGCCAGTAGTAGGGGTAAGAACACTGAAGCTTTCTTT. Translation gives CASSRGKNTEAFF.

The chain links TRBV2 to TRBJ2-4, with D hard to call. The CDR3 has 15 amino acids. The V end lost 2 bases, the J end lost 0 bases, and 8 bases lay between the germline ends. Germline lookup yields CDR1 SNHLY and CDR2 FYNNEI. The CDR3 spells CASSELALAKNIQYF. Here the CDR3 DNA reads TGTGCCAGCAGTGAATTAGCACTAGCCAAAAACATTCAGTACTTC. Looking up the rest from reference TRBV2 and TRBJ2-4 gives the full variable domain: EPEVTQTPSHQVTQMGQEVILRCVPISNHLYFYWYRQILGQKVEFLVSFYNNEISEKSEIFDDQFSVERPDGSNFTLKIRSTKLEDSAMYFCASSELALAKNIQYFGAGTRLSVL.

The V gene is TRBV28, the J gene TRBJ2-7; D may be TRBD2 (6 bases). V was shortened by 6 bases and J by 5 bases, with 14 bases between the two germline ends. CDR3 size: 13 residues. Germline-derived CDR1 and CDR2 are MDHEN and SYDVKM. CDR3 loop: CASRGDSYHEQYF. The CDR3, as DNA: TGTGCCAGCAGGGGGGACTCTTACCACGAGCAGTACTTC.

The chain employs TRBV10-3 and TRBJ2-1, with D possibly TRBD2 on 5 matching bases. V lost 2 bases to trimming and J lost 2 bases, with 13 bases between them. This CDR3 is 16 amino acids long. The V gene's germline CDR1 is ENHRY and CDR2 SYGVKD. The CDR3 reads CAISEQLVAPYNEQFF. The CDR3 nucleotides are TGTGCCATCAGTGAGCAACTAGTCGCCCCCTACAATGAGCAGTTCTTC.

The chain uses TRBV18 and TRBJ2-2; a weak D match, TRBD2 (5 bases). The CDR3 contains 17 residues. CDR1 and CDR2 (germline): KGHSH, LQKENI. The V end lost 3 bases, the J end lost 7 bases, and 21 bases lay between the germline ends. The CDR3 DNA reads as TGTGCCAGCTCACCCCGGGTCCCGTTCAGCGACTACGGGGAGCTGTTTTTT. Its protein product is CASSPRVPFSDYGELFF.

This sequence joins TRBV7-8 and TRBJ1-2; no clear D. The germline V gene has CDR1 SGHVS and CDR2 FQNEAQ. V was trimmed by 6 bases and J by 6 bases, leaving 17 bases between them. This CDR3 comprises 14 residues. CDR3 residues: CASSLKGGTNGYTF. The CDR3 nucleotides are TGTGCCAGCAGTCTGAAGGGCGGAACTAATGGCTACACCTTC.

This clone showed up just once. This chain uses TRBV10-3 with TRBJ1-3; D possibly corresponds to TRBD1 (6 bases). In germline, CDR1 is ENHRY, CDR2 SYGVKD. The CDR3 contains 15 residues. Trimming took off 4 bases at V and 2 bases at J, with 12 bases between the two ends. The CDR3 spells CAISGLNRAGNTIYF. CDR3 nucleotide sequence: TGTGCCATCAGTGGGTTAAACAGGGCTGGAAACACCATATATTTT.

This clone has just one count. This chain links TRBV3-1 (or the pseudogene TRBV3-2) with TRBJ1-3; D remains ambiguous. The CDR3 loop spans 12 amino acids. V lost 4 bases and J 8 bases, leaving 9 bases between the germline ends. Germline CDR1 is LGHDT and CDR2 is YNNKEL (reference sequence). CDR3 protein: CASSRTRDTIYF. CDR3 sequence (DNA): TGTGCCAGCAGCCGGACTCGGGACACCATATATTTT.

DNA of the CDR3: TGTGCCAGCAGCCCCTATGGGGTAAGCCAAGAGACCCAGTACTTC. It translates to CASSPYGVSQETQYF. The chain uses TRBV28 and TRBJ2-5; D uncertain. This CDR3 comprises 15 residues. Trimming left V 6 bases short and J 1 base short, with 15 bases between. In germline, CDR1 is MDHEN, CDR2 SYDVKM.

This rearrangement joins TRBV7-2 to TRBJ2-1; tentative D call: TRBD1 (5 bases). Germline lookup yields CDR1 SGHTA and CDR2 FQGNSA. V was cut by 4 bases and J by 2 bases, with 12 bases left in between. This CDR3 spans 15 amino acids. The CDR3 reads CASSSDRGAYNEQFF. Here the CDR3 DNA reads TGTGCCAGCAGCTCCGATAGGGGTGCCTACAATGAGCAGTTCTTC.

This chain joins TRBV15 and TRBJ2-5, with D perhaps matching TRBD1 (5 bases). CDR3 length: 14 residues. V was clipped by 0 bases and J by 7 bases, with 12 bases between them. Germline lookup yields CDR1 LNHNV and CDR2 YYDKDF (reference sequence). The CDR3 DNA is TGTGCCACCAGCAGAGATTTAACAGGCGGGACCCAGTACTTC. Protein product: CATSRDLTGGTQYF.

The chain recombines TRBV5-8 with TRBJ2-5; possibly TRBD2 for D (5 bases). Germline assignment: CDR1 SGHTS and CDR2 YDEGEE. With 4 bases removed from V and 3 bases from J, the gap between germline ends came to 22 bases. This CDR3 is 17 amino acids long. The CDR3 DNA sequence: TGTGCCAGCAGCCACTTGGTGGGAGCTCTCTCAAAAGAGACCCAGTACTTC. Its translation is CASSHLVGALSKETQYF.

The rearrangement joins TRBV29-1 to TRBJ1-1, with D unclear. The ends were cut back, 6 bases at V and 5 bases at J, with 16 bases in the middle. The CDR3 is 13 amino acids. Germline V lookup: CDR1 SQVTM, CDR2 ANQGSEA. CDR3 sequence: CSVRGNSGTEAFF. DNA for the CDR3: TGCAGCGTGCGAGGGAATTCAGGAACTGAAGCTTTCTTT. Full variable domain (remainder filled in from reference TRBV29-1 and TRBJ1-1): SAVISQKPSRDICQRGTSLTIQCQVDSQVTMMFWYRQQPGQSLTLIATANQGSEATYESGFVIDKFPISRPNLTFSTLTVSNMSPEDSSIYLCSVRGNSGTEAFFGQGTRLTVV.

As DNA, the CDR3 is TGTGCCAGCAGCGTAGATCTGGGGGTATCTGGGGCCAACGTCCTGACTTTC. Translation gives CASSVDLGVSGANVLTF. J is TRBJ2-6 and V is TRBV9; possibly TRBD1 or TRBD2 for D (5 bases each). Germline V gene data show CDR1 as SGDLS and CDR2 as YYNGEE. V dropped 0 bases and J dropped 1 base, with 11 bases sitting between them. The CDR3 is made up of 17 amino acids.

The gene calls are TRBV7-9 and TRBJ1-1; D unresolved. CDR1 is SEHNR and CDR2 is FQNEAQ in the germline V gene (reference sequence). Trimming left V 5 bases short and J 0 bases short, with 4 bases between. CDR3 length: 12 amino acids. For the CDR3, the DNA is TGTGCCAGCAGCGGGGTGAACACTGAAGCTTTCTTT. As protein: CASSGVNTEAFF.

The chain joins TRBV5-5 to TRBJ2-1; D call uncertain. CDR3 length equals 13 residues. The germline V gene has CDR1 SGHKS and CDR2 YYEKEE (reference sequence). V gave up 4 bases and J gave up 6 bases, with 11 bases separating them. The CDR3 loop reads CASSPRRGNEQFF. DNA of the CDR3: TGTGCCAGCAGCCCACGACGCGGCAATGAGCAGTTCTTC.